This T cell receptor (beta chain) was sequenced in a study of cytomegalovirus exposure and HLA in healthy donors. V was trimmed by 7 bases and J by 13 bases, leaving 19 bases between them. Looked up from germline, CDR1 is SQVTM and CDR2 is ANQGSEA. This CDR3 contains 11 residues. This table comes from immunoSEQ multiplex PCR, and its TCRdb copy is limited to in-frame clones, with some not included. The data hold some 340,000 clones, with 87% observed a single time. The approximately 130-subject validation cohort, separate from the 666-subject first cohort, included the donors. J is TRBJ1-1 and V is TRBV29-1; D may be TRBD1 (5 bases). Sequenced material: PBMCs. This sequence originates from a woman in her twenties or thirties in good health and CMV-seropositive. The CDR3 protein is CSAYAEGNDFF. CDR3 nucleotide sequence: TGCAGCGCATACGCAGAGGGGAATGATTTCTTT.